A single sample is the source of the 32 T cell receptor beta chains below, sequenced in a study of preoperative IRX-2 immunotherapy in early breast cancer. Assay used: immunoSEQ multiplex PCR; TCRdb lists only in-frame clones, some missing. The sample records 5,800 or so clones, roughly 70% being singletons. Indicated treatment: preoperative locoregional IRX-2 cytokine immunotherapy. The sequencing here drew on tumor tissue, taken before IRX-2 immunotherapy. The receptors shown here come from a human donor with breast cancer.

The DNA for the CDR3 is TGCGCCAGCAGCGTGCGGGGGGCGGAAGATACGCAGTATTTT. Translated, it gives CASSVRGAEDTQYF. The chain has TRBV5-1 and TRBJ2-3, with 8 bases identical to TRBD2. CDR1 and CDR2 from the germline V gene are SGHRS and YFSETQ. The V gene end was trimmed by 4 bases and the J gene end by 5 bases; junction bases not matched to a gene: 6. The length of the CDR3 is 14 residues.

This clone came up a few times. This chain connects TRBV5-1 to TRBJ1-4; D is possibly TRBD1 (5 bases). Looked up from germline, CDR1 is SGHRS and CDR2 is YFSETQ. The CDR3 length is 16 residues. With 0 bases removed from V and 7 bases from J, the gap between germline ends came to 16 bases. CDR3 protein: CASSLGNSGWSEKLFF. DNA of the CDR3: TGCGCCAGCAGCTTGGGGAATTCAGGGTGGAGTGAAAAACTGTTTTTT.

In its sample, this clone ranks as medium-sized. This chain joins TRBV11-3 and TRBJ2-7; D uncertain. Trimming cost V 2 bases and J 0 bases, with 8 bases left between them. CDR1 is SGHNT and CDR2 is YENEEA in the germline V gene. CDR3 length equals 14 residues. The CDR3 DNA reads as TGTGCCAGCAGCTTATCACCTTCCTCCTACGAGCAGTACTTC. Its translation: CASSLSPSSYEQYF.

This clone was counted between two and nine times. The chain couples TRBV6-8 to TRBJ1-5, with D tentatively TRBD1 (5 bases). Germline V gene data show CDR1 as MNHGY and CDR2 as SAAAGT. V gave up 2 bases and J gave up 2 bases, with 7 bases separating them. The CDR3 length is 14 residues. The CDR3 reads CASSYGGRNQPQHF. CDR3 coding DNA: TGTGCCAGCAGTTACGGGGGTCGCAATCAGCCCCAGCATTTT.

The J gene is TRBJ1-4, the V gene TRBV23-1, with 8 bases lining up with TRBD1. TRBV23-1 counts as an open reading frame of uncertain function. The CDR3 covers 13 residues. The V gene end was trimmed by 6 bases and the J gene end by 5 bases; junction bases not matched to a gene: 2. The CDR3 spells CASSRTGNEKLFF. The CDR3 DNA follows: TGCGCCAGCAGCAGGACAGGGAATGAAAAACTGTTTTTT.

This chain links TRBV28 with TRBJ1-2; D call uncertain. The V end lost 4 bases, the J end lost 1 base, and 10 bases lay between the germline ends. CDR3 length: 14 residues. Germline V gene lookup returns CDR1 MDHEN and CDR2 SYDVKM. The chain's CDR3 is CASSSPTINYGYTF. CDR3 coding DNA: TGTGCCAGCAGTTCACCGACCATTAACTATGGCTACACCTTC.

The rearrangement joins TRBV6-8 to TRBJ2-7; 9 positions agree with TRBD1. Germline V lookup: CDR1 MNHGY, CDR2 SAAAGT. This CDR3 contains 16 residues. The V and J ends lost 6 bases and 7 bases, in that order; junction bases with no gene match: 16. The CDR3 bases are TGTGCCAGCAGGGAATCCCGGGACAGGGAGTTTGGAGAGCAGTACTTC. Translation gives CASRESRDREFGEQYF.

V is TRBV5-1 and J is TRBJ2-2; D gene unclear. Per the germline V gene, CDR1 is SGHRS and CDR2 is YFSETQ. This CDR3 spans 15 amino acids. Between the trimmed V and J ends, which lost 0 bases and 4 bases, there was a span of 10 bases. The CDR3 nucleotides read TGCGCCAGCAGCTTGGCTGGCTCCGTCACCGGGGAGCTGTTTTTT. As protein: CASSLAGSVTGELFF.

CDR3 residues: CASSLSSGSGQPQHF. The CDR3 DNA follows: TGTGCCAGCAGTTTATCTTCGGGATCGGGGCAGCCCCAGCATTTT. This chain links TRBV27 with TRBJ1-5; D not resolved. V gave up 0 bases and J gave up 7 bases, with 13 bases separating them. The CDR3 length is 15 residues. CDR1 is MNHEY, CDR2 SMNVEV, per germline (reference sequence).

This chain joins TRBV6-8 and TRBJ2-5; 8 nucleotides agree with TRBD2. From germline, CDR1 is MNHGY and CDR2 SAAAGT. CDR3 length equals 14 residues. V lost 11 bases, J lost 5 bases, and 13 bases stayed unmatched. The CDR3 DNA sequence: TGTGCCGTCTCGGGGGGGCAATTCAGGGAGACCCAGTACTTC. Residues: CAVSGGQFRETQYF.

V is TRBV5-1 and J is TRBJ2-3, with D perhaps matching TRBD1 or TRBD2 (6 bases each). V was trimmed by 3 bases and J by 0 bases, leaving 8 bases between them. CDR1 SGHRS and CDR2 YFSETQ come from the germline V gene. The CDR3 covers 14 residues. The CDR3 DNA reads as TGCGCCAGCAGCTGGGGGGCTAGCACAGATACGCAGTATTTT. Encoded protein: CASSWGASTDTQYF.

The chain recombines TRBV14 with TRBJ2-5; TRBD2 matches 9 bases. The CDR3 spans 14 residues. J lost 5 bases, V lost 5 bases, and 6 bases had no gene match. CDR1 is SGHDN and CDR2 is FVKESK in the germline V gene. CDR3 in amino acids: CASSYSSGVETQYF. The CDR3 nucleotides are TGTGCCAGCAGCTACTCTAGCGGGGTGGAGACCCAGTACTTC.

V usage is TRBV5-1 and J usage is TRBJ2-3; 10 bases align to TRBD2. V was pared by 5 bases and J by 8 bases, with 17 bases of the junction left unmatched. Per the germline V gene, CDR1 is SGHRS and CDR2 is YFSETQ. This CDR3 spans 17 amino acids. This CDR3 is CASSIPRSGGGAGTQYF. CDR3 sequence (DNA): TGCGCCAGCAGTATCCCCCGAAGCGGGGGGGGAGCAGGTACGCAGTATTTT.

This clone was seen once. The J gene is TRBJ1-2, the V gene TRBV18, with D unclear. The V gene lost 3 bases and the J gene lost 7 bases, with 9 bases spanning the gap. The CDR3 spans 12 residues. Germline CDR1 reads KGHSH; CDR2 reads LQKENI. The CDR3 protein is CASSPRNGGYTF. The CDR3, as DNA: TGTGCCAGCTCACCGAGAAATGGTGGCTACACCTTC. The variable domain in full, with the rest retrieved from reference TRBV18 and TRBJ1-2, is NAGVMQNPRHLVRRRGQEARLRCSPMKGHSHVYWYRQLPEEGLKFMVYLQKENIIDESGMPKERFSAEFPKEGPSILRIQQVVRGDSAAYFCASSPRNGGYTFGSGTRLTVV.

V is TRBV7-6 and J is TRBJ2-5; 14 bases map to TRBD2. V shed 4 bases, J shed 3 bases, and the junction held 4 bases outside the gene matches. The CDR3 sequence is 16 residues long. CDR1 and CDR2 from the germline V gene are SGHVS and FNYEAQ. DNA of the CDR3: TGTGCCAGCAGCTCAGGGACTAGCGGGGGAGAAGAGACCCAGTACTTC. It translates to CASSSGTSGGEETQYF.

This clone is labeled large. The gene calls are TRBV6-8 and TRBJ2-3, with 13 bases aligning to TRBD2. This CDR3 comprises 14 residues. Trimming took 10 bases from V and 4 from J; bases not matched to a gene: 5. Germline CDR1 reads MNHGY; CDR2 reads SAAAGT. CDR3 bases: TGTGCCACCACTAGCGGGGGGGGCGCAGATACGCAGTATTTT. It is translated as CATTSGGGADTQYF.

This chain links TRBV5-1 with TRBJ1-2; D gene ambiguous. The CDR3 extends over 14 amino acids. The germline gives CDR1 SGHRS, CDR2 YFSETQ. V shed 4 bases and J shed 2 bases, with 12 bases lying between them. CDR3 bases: TGCGCCAGCAGCCCCGGCAGTCAGAACTATGGCTACACCTTC. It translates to CASSPGSQNYGYTF. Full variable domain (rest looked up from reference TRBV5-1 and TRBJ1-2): KAGVTQTPRYLIKTRGQQVTLSCSPISGHRSVSWYQQTPGQGLQFLFEYFSETQRNKGNFPGRFSGRQFSNSRSEMNVSTLELGDSALYLCASSPGSQNYGYTFGSGTRLTVV.

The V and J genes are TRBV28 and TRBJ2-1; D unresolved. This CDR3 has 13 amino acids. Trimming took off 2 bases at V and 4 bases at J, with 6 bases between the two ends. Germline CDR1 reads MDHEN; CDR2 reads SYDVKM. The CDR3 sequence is CASSLASYNEQFF. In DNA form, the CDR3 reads TGTGCCAGCAGTTTAGCCAGTTACAATGAGCAGTTCTTC.

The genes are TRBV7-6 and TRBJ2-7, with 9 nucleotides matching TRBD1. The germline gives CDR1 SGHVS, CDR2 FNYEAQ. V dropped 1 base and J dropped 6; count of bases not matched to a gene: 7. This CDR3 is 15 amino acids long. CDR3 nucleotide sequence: TGTGCCAGCAGCTTAGGGGGACAGGGCCGCCCCGAGCAGTACTTC. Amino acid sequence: CASSLGGQGRPEQYF.

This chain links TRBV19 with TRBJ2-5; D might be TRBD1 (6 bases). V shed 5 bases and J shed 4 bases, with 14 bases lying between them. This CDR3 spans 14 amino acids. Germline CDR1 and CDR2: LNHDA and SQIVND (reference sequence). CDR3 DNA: TGTGCCAGTAGTTCGACAGGCCTACCAGAGACCCAGTACTTC. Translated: CASSSTGLPETQYF.

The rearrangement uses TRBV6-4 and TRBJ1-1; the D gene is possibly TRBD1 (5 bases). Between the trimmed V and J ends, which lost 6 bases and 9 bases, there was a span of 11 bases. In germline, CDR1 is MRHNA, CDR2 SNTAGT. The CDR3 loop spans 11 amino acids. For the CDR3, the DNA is TGTGCCAGCAGCCTCTGGGGGAAAGCTTTCTTT. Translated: CASSLWGKAFF.

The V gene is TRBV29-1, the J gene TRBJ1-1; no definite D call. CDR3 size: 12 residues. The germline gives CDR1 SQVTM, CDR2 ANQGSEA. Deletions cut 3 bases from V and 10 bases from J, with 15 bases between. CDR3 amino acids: CSVEDPGVGAFF. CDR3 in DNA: TGCAGCGTTGAGGACCCCGGAGTTGGAGCTTTCTTT.

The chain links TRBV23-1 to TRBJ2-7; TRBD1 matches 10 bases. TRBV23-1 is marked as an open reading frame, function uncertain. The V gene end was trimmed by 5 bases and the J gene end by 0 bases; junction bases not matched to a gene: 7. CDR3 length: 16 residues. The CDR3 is CASSFERDRGSYEQYF. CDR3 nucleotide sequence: TGCGCCAGCAGTTTCGAAAGGGACAGGGGCTCCTACGAGCAGTACTTC.

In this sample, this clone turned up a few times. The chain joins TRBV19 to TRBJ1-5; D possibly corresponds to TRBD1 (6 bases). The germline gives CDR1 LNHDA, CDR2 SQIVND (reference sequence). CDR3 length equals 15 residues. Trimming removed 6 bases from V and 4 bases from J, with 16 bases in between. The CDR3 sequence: CASSPWGQGNQPQHF. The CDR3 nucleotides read TGTGCCAGTAGCCCCTGGGGGCAGGGGAATCAGCCCCAGCATTTT.

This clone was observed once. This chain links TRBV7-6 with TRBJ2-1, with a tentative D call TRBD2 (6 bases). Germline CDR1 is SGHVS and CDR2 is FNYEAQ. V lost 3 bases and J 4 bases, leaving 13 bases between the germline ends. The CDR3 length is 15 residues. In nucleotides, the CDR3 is TGTGCCAGCAGCTTTGGGGGGTTTCCGTACAATGAGCAGTTCTTC. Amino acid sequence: CASSFGGFPYNEQFF. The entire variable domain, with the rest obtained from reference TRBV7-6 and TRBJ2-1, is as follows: GAGVSQSPRYKVTKRGQDVALRCDPISGHVSLYWYRQALGQGPEFLTYFNYEAQQDKSGLPNDRFSAERPEGSISTLTIQRTEQRDSAMYRCASSFGGFPYNEQFFGPGTRLTVL.

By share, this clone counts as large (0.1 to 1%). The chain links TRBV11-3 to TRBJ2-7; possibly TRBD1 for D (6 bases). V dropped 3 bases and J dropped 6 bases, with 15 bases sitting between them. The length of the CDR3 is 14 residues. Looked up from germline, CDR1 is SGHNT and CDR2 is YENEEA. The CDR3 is CASSLAVKGGEQYF. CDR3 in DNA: TGTGCCAGCAGCTTGGCCGTAAAAGGGGGCGAGCAGTACTTC.

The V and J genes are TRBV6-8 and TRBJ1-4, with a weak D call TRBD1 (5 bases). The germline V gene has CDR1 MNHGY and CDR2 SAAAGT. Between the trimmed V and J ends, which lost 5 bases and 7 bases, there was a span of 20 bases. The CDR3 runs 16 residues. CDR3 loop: CASSVRRAREGEKLFF. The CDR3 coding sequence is TGTGCCAGCAGTGTCCGAAGGGCCAGGGAGGGTGAAAAACTGTTTTTT.

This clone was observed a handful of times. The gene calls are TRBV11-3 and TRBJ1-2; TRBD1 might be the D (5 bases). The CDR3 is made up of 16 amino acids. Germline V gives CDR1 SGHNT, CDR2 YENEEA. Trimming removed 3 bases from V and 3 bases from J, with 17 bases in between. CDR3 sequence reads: CASSLVNRDSYYGYTF. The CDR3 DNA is TGTGCCAGCAGCTTGGTTAATCGCGACAGTTACTATGGCTACACCTTC. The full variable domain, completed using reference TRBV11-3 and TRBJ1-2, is EAGVVQSPRYKIIEKKQPVAFWCNPISGHNTLYWYLQNLGQGPELLIRYENEEAVDDSQLPKDRFSAERLKGVDSTLKIQPAELGDSAVYLCASSLVNRDSYYGYTFGSGTRLTVV.

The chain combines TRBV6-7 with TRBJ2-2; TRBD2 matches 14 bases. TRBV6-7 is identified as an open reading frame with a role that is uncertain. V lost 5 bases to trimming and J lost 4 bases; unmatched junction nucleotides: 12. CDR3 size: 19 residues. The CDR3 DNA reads TGTGCCAGCAGTGTCCTGACTAGCGGGGGGGCCCGTGGCACCGGGGAGCTGTTTTTT. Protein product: CASSVLTSGGARGTGELFF.

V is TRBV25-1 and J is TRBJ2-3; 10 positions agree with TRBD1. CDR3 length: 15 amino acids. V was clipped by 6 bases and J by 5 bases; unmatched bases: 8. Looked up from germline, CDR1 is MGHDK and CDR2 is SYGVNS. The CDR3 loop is CASSRRQGAGDTQYF. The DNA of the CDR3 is TGTGCCAGCAGCCGGAGACAGGGGGCGGGAGATACGCAGTATTTT.

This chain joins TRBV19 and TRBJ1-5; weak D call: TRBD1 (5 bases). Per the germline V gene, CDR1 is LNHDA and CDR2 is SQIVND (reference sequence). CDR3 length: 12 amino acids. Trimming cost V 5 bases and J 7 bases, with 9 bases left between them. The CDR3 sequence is CASSAAGQPQHF. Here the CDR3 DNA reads TGTGCCAGTAGTGCGGCAGGGCAGCCCCAGCATTTT.

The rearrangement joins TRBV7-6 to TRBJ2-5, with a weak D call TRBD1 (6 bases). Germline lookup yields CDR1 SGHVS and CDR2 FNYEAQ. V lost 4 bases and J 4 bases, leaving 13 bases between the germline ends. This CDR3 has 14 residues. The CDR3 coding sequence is TGTGCCAGCAGCTGGACAGCGCAGGGAGAGACCCAGTACTTC. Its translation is CASSWTAQGETQYF.